This T cell receptor (beta chain) comes out of a study of cytomegalovirus exposure and HLA in healthy donors (dated by TCRdb to the late 2010s). Context from the whole study: According to an earlier analysis of a few hundred of the donors, 150 million to 200 million T cells yielded roughly 110 million unique TCR beta sequences and around 300 Gb of sequence data. Four or five DR-DQ haplotypes were handled as single units for association and clustering, since linkage in the cohort was strong. Across 300 to 400 genotyped donors of the cohort, an average of approximately 220,000 unique TCR beta nucleotide sequences per donor were sequenced, and roughly 20% of those sequences were non-productive. Donor age, sex, ethnicity and CMV serostatus were compiled alongside the repertoire data. The number of typed donors differed by locus: 629-630 for A, B, C, DRB1 and DQB1; 522 for DQA1; approximately 600 for DPA1; and some 450 for DPB1. All discovery cohort repertoires had been generated on a single sequencing platform. To predict cytomegalovirus infection status, the study brought together high-throughput TCR immunosequencing, statistical association of individual TCRs with disease status, and machine learning. The later analysis used no new phenotypic data to find candidate immune exposures, relying instead on TCR beta sequences and their occurrence across donors. Among the approximately 430 genotyped donors, more than 70% belonged to the genetic ancestry cluster associated with self-reported Caucasian donors. The study aimed to test whether signatures of past pathogen exposure could be identified by cataloging public T cell receptors. In an earlier analysis of 587 of the donors, high-throughput TCR beta sequencing was used to judge whether each TCR beta V gene segment behaved as functional or pseudogenic. An early release that covered fewer than 750 HLA-typed donors contained about 300 gigabases of sequencing data and about 93 million unique TCR sequences. A later analysis re-examined previously published TCR beta repertoires from just over 650 donors and added high-resolution HLA genotyping to investigate patterns of TCR occurrence. Along with the approximately 700-subject first cohort, a separate validation cohort of over a hundred different subjects was used. A later genetic analysis took genome-wide SNP genotypes for about 55% of the 666 donors and used that subset as a discovery cohort. HLA typing covered class I and class II loci at four-digit resolution. The study profiled the T cell repertoires of around 700 subjects by immunosequencing and related them to cytomegalovirus serostatus. Results and caveats for the whole study, not just this receptor: In a later analysis, several top co-occurrence clusters were reported to appear linked to parvovirus B19, influenza, CMV and Epstein-Barr virus. At a false discovery rate of 0.05, a later analysis linked some 18,000 TCR beta sequences to specific HLA alleles. Most TCR sequences were observed very rarely across donors, whereas some public TCRs were present in many individuals. Sequencing depth was assumed to be roughly uniform across donors in the presence/absence analyses, though that assumption may not hold. For the cohort, immune exposure information was limited to CMV serostatus. According to a later analysis, TCR association rates differed among HLA loci, with DRB1 alleles showing the most associated TCRs and HLA-C alleles showing the fewest. A further reported finding was that TCR beta sequences accurately predicted the HLA-A and HLA-B alleles for most subjects in the first cohort. In the study, around 150 TCR beta chains were listed as associated with cytomegalovirus. In vitro tests confirmed that a few of the cytomegalovirus-associated TCR beta chains recognize cytomegalovirus antigens. A later genetic analysis associated a missense DCLRE1C variant with V-gene and J-gene trimming of TCR beta chains, and an independent cohort replicated the association. When HLA alleles, especially DR and DQ, strongly co-occurred, TCR associations were difficult to assign to individual alleles. In a later analysis, HLA-associated TCR beta chains were found to be more clonally expanded and to have lower generation probabilities than equally common non-associated chains. Because HLA typing was missing for some donors at each locus, association tests included only the typed subset. A cluster of highly shared sequence variants was judged likely to represent a technical artifact of the sequencing pipeline. In an earlier analysis of about 600 of the donors, most TCR beta V segments appeared in productive rearrangements about 87% or about 30% of the time, broadly matching IMGT annotations. Because counts were too low, under 20 rarely observed V segments, including chromosome 9 orphons, were left out of the earlier analysis of roughly 600 of the donors. Most CMV-associated TCR beta chains appeared to be HLA-restricted in a later analysis, and the HLA associations seemed to be driven largely by CMV exposure. Linkage disequilibrium might explain the correlated functional status among segregating V segments, but an unknown experimental factor could not be excluded. The cohort was sequenced for TCR beta chains only, and without alpha or paired-chain data the features that could be detected were limited. The 87-base-pair reads could not distinguish some IMGT-functional V segments, including TRBV6-2 and TRBV6-3, so those segments were excluded. The authors suggested that the approach could potentially be extended to other disease states and immunological phenotypes. In a later genetic analysis, fewer N-insertions in productive TCRs were reported among donors in an Asian-associated ancestry cluster than the approximately 670-donor mean. Cytomegalovirus status was reported to be diagnosed by the classifier with high specificity and sensitivity in both the original and validation cohorts.

A word on this clone: What antigen it recognizes has not been identified. The input lacks base qualities; no much larger clone sits a single base away.

The CDR1 and CDR2 encoded by the germline V gene (reference sequence) are GTSNPN and SVGIG. The CDR3 runs 15 amino acids, cysteine and phenylalanine included. Just the 45-base CDR3 DNA is kept, in frame starting at base 1. V and J are truncated by 6 bases and 0 bases respectively, leaving an intervening sequence of 15 bases. The protocol used for the library was the immunoSEQ multiplex PCR assay. For the multiplex PCR, a mixture combining 60 forward primers for TCR Vbeta segments and 13 reverse primers for TCR Jbeta segments was used. The CDR3 region of rearranged TCR beta genes was amplified from genomic DNA by a multiplex PCR assay. Amplified TCR beta libraries were sequenced as 87-base-pair reads on the Illumina HiSeq System. From the authors' description of their analysis: In a later analysis, some 80 million unique TCR beta chains were counted across the approximately 670 repertoires, and roughly 11 million of these chains were shared by at least two donors. Raw reads were error-corrected and collapsed into unique sequences by a nearest-neighbor algorithm in which closely related sequences were merged to remove PCR and sequencing errors. To assign V, D and J gene segments, CDR3 sequences were aligned to IMGT reference sequences. For a sequence to be retained, at least a six-nucleotide match to both a V gene segment and a J gene segment was required. Rearrangements were classified as productive when the CDR3 lacked stop codons and remained in frame with V and J, and all other rearrangements were classified as non-productive. CDR3 was defined by IMGT convention, running from the second conserved V-encoded cysteine to the conserved J-encoded phenylalanine. In an earlier analysis of 500 to 650 of the donors, sequences lacking an unambiguous match to a single V gene segment were excluded. In an earlier analysis of approximately 590 of the donors, a V segment was called functional when productive rearrangements were above 56.7%, and segregating when the standard deviation between donors exceeded 5%. A statistical classification framework was built for diagnosing cytomegalovirus status from the catalog of TCR beta chain sequences. A later analysis assigned V and J genes by comparing TCR nucleotide sequences with IMGT/GENE-DB human TR gene sequences. The TCRdist pipeline was used in a later analysis to assign CDR3 sequences and most-parsimonious VDJ recombination scenarios. In a later analysis, each TCR beta chain was defined by its CDR3 amino acid sequence together with its V-gene family, and reads lacking a unique V-gene family were excluded. In a later analysis, fewer than 650 highly shared, low-generation-probability nucleotide sequences were removed to address suspected cross-contamination and a sequencing artifact. A later analysis calculated a clonal expansion index for each public chain from normalized within-repertoire ranks of inferred template counts. In a later analysis, generation probabilities were computed with a VDJ recombination model fitted to out-of-frame rearrangements, and the resulting probabilities were checked against IGoR. In a later analysis, hypergeometric tests were used to score TCR-TCR, TCR-HLA and TCR-CMV co-occurrence, with a repertoire-size bias correction applied to TCR pairs. A later analysis estimated false discovery rates by permuting HLA or CMV assignments 20 times. A later analysis grouped co-occurring TCRs with DBSCAN, adding TCRdist sequence similarity when clustering within HLA-allele-positive subsets. Co-occurrence clustering excluded repertoires with fewer than 30,000 or more than 120,000 public chains, plus five with anomalous nucleotide sharing. TCRdb stores this immuneACCESS table with in-frame sequences only. Part of the clones is absent; in the studies checked, under half of the shortfall reflects unresolved V genes, and no reason is known for the rest. From that table come the V and J calls and clone size; the DNA was used to work out D and trimming. This sample holds 90,000 to 110,000 clones; approximately 81% were observed only once. 1% to 1.5% of the sample rests with the top ten.

The cohort consisted of 600 or so healthy bone marrow donors. All cohort members were sampled while nominally healthy, although unrecorded immune exposures were likely present. The donor was CMV seronegative and was included in the group of a few hundred seronegative cohort members. A peripheral blood sample was provided by each donor, and peripheral blood mononuclear cells were used for TCR beta sequencing. Genomic DNA extraction from the blood cell samples was performed with the Qiagen DNeasy Blood Extraction Kit. The receptor was derived from a man aged 25 to 40 in good health and CMV-seronegative. Sequenced sample: PBMCs. Recombination connected TRBV30 to TRBJ2-1, with no confidently assigned D gene. The nucleotide sequence is given as TGTGCCTGCTACCCACGTTTGAGCTCCTACAATGAGCAGTTCTTC. This yields the protein CACYPRLSSYNEQFF.